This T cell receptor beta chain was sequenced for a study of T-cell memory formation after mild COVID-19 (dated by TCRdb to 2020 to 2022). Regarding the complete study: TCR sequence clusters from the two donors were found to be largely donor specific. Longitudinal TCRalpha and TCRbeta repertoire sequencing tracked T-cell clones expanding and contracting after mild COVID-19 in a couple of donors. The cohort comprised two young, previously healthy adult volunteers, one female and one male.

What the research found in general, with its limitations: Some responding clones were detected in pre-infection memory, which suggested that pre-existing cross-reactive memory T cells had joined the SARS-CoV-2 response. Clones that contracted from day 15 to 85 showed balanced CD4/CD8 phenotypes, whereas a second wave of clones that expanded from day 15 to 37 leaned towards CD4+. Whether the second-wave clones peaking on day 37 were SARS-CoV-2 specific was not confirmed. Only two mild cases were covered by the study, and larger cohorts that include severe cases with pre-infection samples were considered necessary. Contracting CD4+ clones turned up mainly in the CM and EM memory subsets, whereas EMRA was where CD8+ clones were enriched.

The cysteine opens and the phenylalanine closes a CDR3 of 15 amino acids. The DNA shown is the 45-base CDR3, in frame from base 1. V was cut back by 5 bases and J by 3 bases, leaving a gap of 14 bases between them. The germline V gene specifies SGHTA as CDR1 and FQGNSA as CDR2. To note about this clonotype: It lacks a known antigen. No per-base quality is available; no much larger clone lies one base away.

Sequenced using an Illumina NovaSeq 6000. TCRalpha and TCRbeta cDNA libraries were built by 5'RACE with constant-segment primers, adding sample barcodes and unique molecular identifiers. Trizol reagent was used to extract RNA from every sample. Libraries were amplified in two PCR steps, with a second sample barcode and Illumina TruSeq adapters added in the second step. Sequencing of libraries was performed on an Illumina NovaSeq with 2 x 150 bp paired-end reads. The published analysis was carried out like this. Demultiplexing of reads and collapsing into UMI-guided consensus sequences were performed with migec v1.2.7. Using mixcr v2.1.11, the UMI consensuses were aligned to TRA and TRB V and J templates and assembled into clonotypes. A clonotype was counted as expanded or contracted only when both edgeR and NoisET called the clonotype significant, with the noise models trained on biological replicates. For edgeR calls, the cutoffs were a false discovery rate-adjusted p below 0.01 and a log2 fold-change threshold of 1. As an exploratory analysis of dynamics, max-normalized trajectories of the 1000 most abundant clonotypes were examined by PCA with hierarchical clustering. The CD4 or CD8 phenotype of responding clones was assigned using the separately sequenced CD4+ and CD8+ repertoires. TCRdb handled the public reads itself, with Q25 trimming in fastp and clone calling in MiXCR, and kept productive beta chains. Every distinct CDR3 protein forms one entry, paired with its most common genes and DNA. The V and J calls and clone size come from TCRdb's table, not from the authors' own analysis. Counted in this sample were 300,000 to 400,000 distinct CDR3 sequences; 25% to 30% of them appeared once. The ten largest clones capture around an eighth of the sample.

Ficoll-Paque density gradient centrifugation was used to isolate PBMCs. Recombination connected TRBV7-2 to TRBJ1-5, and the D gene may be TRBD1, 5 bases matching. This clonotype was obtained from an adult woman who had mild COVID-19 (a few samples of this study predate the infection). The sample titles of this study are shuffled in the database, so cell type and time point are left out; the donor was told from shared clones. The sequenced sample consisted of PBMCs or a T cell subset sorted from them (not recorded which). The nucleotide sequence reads TGTGCCAGCAGCAAGCGCCAGGGAAACAATCAGCCCCAGCATTTT. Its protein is CASSKRQGNNQPQHF.